This is a list of T cell receptor beta chains from one sample in a study of Graves' ophthalmopathy and Graves' hyperthyroidism. TCRdb reprocessed the multiplex PCR reads with MiXCR, giving one entry per CDR3 protein. Here the sample spans some 1.1 million distinct CDR3 sequences, less than 45% being singletons. Material: peripheral blood or thyroid tissue (not recorded which). These receptors were taken from an adult man with Graves' hyperthyroidism. Both conserved end residues are part of each CDR3. D genes are given only for firm matches. The size field is filled for only some rows; it gives once, few, many or a size class.

size	D	J	V	DNA	CDR3
NA	NA	TRBJ1-2	TRBV19	TGTGCCAGTAGTCGAAGCGACAGACTCAACTATGGCTACACCTTC	CASSRSDRLNYGYTF
NA	NA	TRBJ1-1	TRBV29-1	TGCAGCGTGGCTAGTAAAATGAACACTGAAGCTTTCTTT	CSVASKMNTEAFF
few	NA	TRBJ2-6	TRBV9	TGTGCCAGCAGCGTAGAGACAGGGGCCAACGTCCTGACTTTC	CASSVETGANVLTF
many	NA	TRBJ1-1	TRBV12-3/TRBV12-4	TGTGCCAGCAGTCCTGGAGGTGGGCTGCCTGAAGCTTTCTTT	CASSPGGGLPEAFF
many	NA	TRBJ1-1	TRBV6-5	TGTGCCAGCAGCCCGGGACAATACCACACTGAAGCTTTCTTT	CASSPGQYHTEAFF
few	TRBD2	TRBJ2-5	TRBV6-1	TGTGCCAGCACAGCGGGGGGGCGGGAGACCCAGTACTTC	CASTAGGRETQYF
NA	NA	TRBJ2-2	TRBV6-5	TGTGCCAGCAGTTACCGGCCGGGAGACACCGGGGAGCTGTTTTTT	CASSYRPGDTGELFF
many	NA	TRBJ2-6	TRBV7-8	TGTGCCAGCAGCTTTCAGGGGTTGGCCTTCTCTGGGGCCAACGTCCTGACTTTC	CASSFQGLAFSGANVLTF
many	TRBD1	TRBJ1-6	TRBV7-2	TGTGCCAGCAGTCGCAGGGGGCCCGCAAATAATTCACCCCTCCACTTT	CASSRRGPANNSPLHF
few	NA	TRBJ2-3	TRBV4-3	TGCGCCAGCAGCCACAAACTAGGTGCAGATACGCAGTATTTT	CASSHKLGADTQYF
many	TRBD1	TRBJ1-6	TRBV7-9	TGTGCCAGCAGCTTAGGGGTCGGACAGGGAAATTCACCCCTCCACTTT	CASSLGVGQGNSPLHF
many	NA	TRBJ1-2	TRBV7-3	TGTGCCAGCAGCCAGGACAGAAACTATGGCTACACCTTC	CASSQDRNYGYTF
NA	NA	TRBJ2-2	TRBV20-1	TGCAGTGCTACCGGTCTTCCAGGACGTACCGGGGAGCTGTTTTTT	CSATGLPGRTGELFF
NA	NA	TRBJ2-2	TRBV12-3/TRBV12-4	TGTGCCAGCAGTTTATCCAGGGACAACACCGGGGAGCTGTTTTTT	CASSLSRDNTGELFF
NA	TRBD2	TRBJ2-2	TRBV7-8	TGTGCCACCTCCAGGGCGGGGGGGCCTGACGCGGAGCTGTTTTTT	CATSRAGGPDAELFF
NA	TRBD1	TRBJ2-7	TRBV11-2	TGTGCCAGCACCATAACAGGGGACGAGCGGTACTTC	CASTITGDERYF
NA	NA	TRBJ2-6	TRBV6-5	TGTGCCAGCAGGCAAGCGGCCAACGTCCTGACTTTC	CASRQAANVLTF
many	TRBD1	TRBJ2-7	TRBV6-6	TGTGCCAGCAGGCAGACAGGGGGATCCTACGAGCAGTACTTC	CASRQTGGSYEQYF
few	NA	TRBJ1-6	TRBV12-3/TRBV12-4	TGTGCCAGCAGGGTAGGGGTACTTGGCAATTCACCCCTCCACTTT	CASRVGVLGNSPLHF
NA	TRBD2	TRBJ2-5	TRBV29-1	TGCAGCGTGAAAGCGGGGGCCGGGGAGACCCAGTACTTC	CSVKAGAGETQYF
NA	TRBD1	TRBJ1-2	TRBV15	TGTGCCACCAGCAGCTTGGCCACAGGGGGTACCGGTAGTGGCTACACCTTC	CATSSLATGGTGSGYTF
NA	TRBD1	TRBJ1-1	TRBV10-1	TGCGCCAGCAGTGCAATCCGGGACAGGGTGCGGGGTCGATGGAACACTGAAGCTTTCTTT	CASSAIRDRVRGRWNTEAFF
NA	NA	TRBJ1-1	TRBV15	TGTGCCAACAGACAGGCAAGCCCTCCGAACACTGAAGCTTTCTTT	CANRQASPPNTEAFF
NA	TRBD1	TRBJ1-5	TRBV29-1	TGCAGCGTCTCAGGGGGCGACGGCAATCAGCCCCAGCATTTT	CSVSGGDGNQPQHF
few	NA	TRBJ2-2	TRBV6-2/TRBV6-3	TGTGCCAGCCATTTCCTGAACACCGGGGAGCTGTTTTTT	CASHFLNTGELFF
few	TRBD1	TRBJ1-6	TRBV28	TGTGCCAGCACTTCGCCGACAGGGCCTGTTCTCCTCCACTTT	CASTSPTGPVLLHF
NA	TRBD2	TRBJ2-3	TRBV7-2	TGTGCCAGCAGCGTAGGCCTGACTAGCGGGGGCCAGTATTTT	CASSVGLTSGGQYF
NA	TRBD1	TRBJ1-4	TRBV25-1	TGTGCCAGCAGCCCCCTGGCCCGGACAGGGTGGTGGAAACTGTTTTTT	CASSPLARTGWWKLFF
NA	TRBD2	TRBJ2-5	TRBV4-2	TGTGCCAGCAGCCAAGTCTGGCGGGGGAGCCAAGAGACCCAGTACTTC	CASSQVWRGSQETQYF
once	NA	TRBJ2-7	TRBV7-8	TGTGCCAGCAGCTTAGCAGCCCTCCCCTCCTACGAGCAGTACTTC	CASSLAALPSYEQYF
NA	TRBD1	TRBJ2-7	TRBV10-3	TGTGCCTCCAGAACAGGGGGCGCGTATGATACGCAGTACTTC	CASRTGGAYDTQYF
NA	NA	TRBJ1-2	TRBV11-2	TGTGCCAGCAGCGGCACAGGGATTAACTATGGCTACACCTTC	CASSGTGINYGYTF
NA	NA	TRBJ1-6	TRBV25-1	TGTGCCAGCAGTTCCCTCTCAGTGGGGTATAATTCACCCCTCCACTTT	CASSSLSVGYNSPLHF
NA	NA	TRBJ2-5	TRBV20-1	TGCAGTGCTAAATTGTTACAGGGATACAATCAGCCCCAGTACTTC	CSAKLLQGYNQPQYF
many	NA	TRBJ2-7	TRBV10-3	TGTGCCATCCGACGTGAGCCTACCTTTGGGGAGCAGTACTTC	CAIRREPTFGEQYF
many	TRBD1	TRBJ2-5	TRBV10-2	TGCGCCAGCATAAGCCGGGACAGGGGGCGAGAGACCCAGTACTTC	CASISRDRGRETQYF
NA	NA	TRBJ1-4	TRBV6-4	TGTGCCAGCAGCTCCCAGGGTGGTGAAAAACTGTTTTTT	CASSSQGGEKLFF
few	NA	TRBJ1-2	TRBV19	TGTGCCAGTAGTATAGATCGTGGAGAACGCGCTAACTATGGCTACACCTTC	CASSIDRGERANYGYTF
NA	NA	TRBJ1-2	TRBV7-6	TGTGCCAGCAGCTTAGAAACCGGTCTAGGGAGGGGACTCTATGGCTACACCTTC	CASSLETGLGRGLYGYTF
NA	TRBD1	TRBJ2-3	TRBV7-2	TGTGCCAGCAGCTTAGGTGACAGGGGAGTTGCAGATACGCAGTATTTT	CASSLGDRGVADTQYF
many	TRBD1	TRBJ2-7	TRBV29-1	TGCAGCGTTGAAGGGGGGACAGACGCTACCTACGAGCAGTACTTC	CSVEGGTDATYEQYF
few	NA	TRBJ1-1	TRBV6-6	TGTGCCAGCAGTTACCCTGGACCGGGGAACACTGAAGCTTTCTTT	CASSYPGPGNTEAFF
NA	TRBD1	TRBJ1-2	TRBV25-1	TGTGCCAGCGAAAGGACAGGGAGTAGTTATGGCTACACCTTC	CASERTGSSYGYTF
NA	TRBD1	TRBJ1-2	TRBV29-1	TGCAGCGTTTTGGGACAGTTACTCTATGGCTACACCTTC	CSVLGQLLYGYTF
few	TRBD1	TRBJ1-5	TRBV19	TGTGCCAGTAGTTTGTGGGGACAGGGAGTGATTCAGCCCCAGCATTTT	CASSLWGQGVIQPQHF
many	TRBD1	TRBJ1-1	TRBV29-1	TGCAGCGTTGGGGAAGACAGGGAAATGCCTGAAGCTTTCTTT	CSVGEDREMPEAFF
few	TRBD1	TRBJ2-2	TRBV6-6	TGTGCCAGCAGTAAGGGGGCGGGCGGGGAGCTGTTTTTT	CASSKGAGGELFF
few	TRBD1	TRBJ1-5	TRBV10-3	TGTGCCAGCAGGGGGACAGGTTACAATCAGCCCCAGCATTTT	CASRGTGYNQPQHF
many	NA	TRBJ2-7	TRBV9	TGTGCCAGCAGCGTAGAGGGGGGGGACTCTCGGGAGCAGTACTTC	CASSVEGGDSREQYF
many	NA	TRBJ2-2	TRBV20-1	TGCAGTGCTAGAGCGGTTAACACCGGGGAGCTGTTTTTT	CSARAVNTGELFF
NA	NA	TRBJ1-2	TRBV6-5	TGTGCCAGCAGTTACGGGACAAGGGCTGGTGGCTACACCTTC	CASSYGTRAGGYTF
few	TRBD1	TRBJ1-3	TRBV6-6	TGTGCCAGCAGCACGGACAGGGGGACCTCTGGAAACACCATATATTTT	CASSTDRGTSGNTIYF
NA	NA	TRBJ2-2	TRBV29-1	TGCAGCGTTGGGAGACACACCGGGGAGCTGTTTTTT	CSVGRHTGELFF
NA	NA	TRBJ1-2	TRBV6-5	TGTGCCAGCAGGGGGACACGCGATTTCACCTTC	CASRGTRDFTF
many	NA	TRBJ2-7	TRBV12-3/TRBV12-4	TGTGCCAGCAGGGGAGACAGCTCCTACGAGCAGTACTTC	CASRGDSSYEQYF
once	NA	TRBJ1-2	TRBV7-2	TGTGCCAGCAGCTTCAGGGTGGATGGCTACACCTTC	CASSFRVDGYTF
NA	TRBD1	TRBJ1-2	TRBV29-1	TGCAGCGGCCGACAGGGAGCTGGCTACACCTTC	CSGRQGAGYTF